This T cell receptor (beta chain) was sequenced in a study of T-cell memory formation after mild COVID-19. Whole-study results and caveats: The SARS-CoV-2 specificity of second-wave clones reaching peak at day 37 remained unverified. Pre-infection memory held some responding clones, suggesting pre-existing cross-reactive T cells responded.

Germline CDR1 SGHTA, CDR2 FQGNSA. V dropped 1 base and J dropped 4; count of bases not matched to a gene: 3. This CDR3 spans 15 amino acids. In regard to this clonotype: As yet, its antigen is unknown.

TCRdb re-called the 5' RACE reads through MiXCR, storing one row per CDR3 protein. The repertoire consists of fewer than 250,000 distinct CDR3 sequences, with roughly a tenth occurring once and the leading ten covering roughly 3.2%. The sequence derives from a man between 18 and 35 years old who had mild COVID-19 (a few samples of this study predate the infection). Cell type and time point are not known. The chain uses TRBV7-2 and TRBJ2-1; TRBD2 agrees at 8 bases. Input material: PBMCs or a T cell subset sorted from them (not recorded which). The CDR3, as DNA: TGTGCCAGCAGCTTAGTAGCGGGGCGATACAATGAGCAGTTCTTC. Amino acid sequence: CASSLVAGRYNEQFF.